A single sample gave rise to the 5 T cell receptor beta chains below, sequenced in a study of early T cells in non-severe SARS-CoV-2 infection (dated by TCRdb to about 2021). Receptor amplification or capture employed 5' RACE. The data were produced on a NextSeq 500. TCRdb took the public reads, trimmed them with fastp at Q25, ran MiXCR for clone calling and kept in-frame beta chains. Rows merge per CDR3 protein into single entries with the most common DNA and genes. The sample table holds more than 55,000 distinct CDR3 sequences, of which 4.6% were seen once. Together, the top ten hold roughly 3.9% of the sample. The starting material was whole blood, obtained at baseline. All receptors derive from an adult who was a healthcare worker with PCR-confirmed SARS-CoV-2 infection or an uninfected control (not recorded which). The donor label of this sample is uncertain.

At least ten counts were recorded for this clonotype. This chain joins TRBV2 and TRBJ2-1, with TRBD1 identical over 9 bases. Germline-derived CDR1 and CDR2 are SNHLY and FYNNEI. The CDR3 length is 14 residues. V dropped 7 bases and J dropped 5; count of bases not matched to a gene: 6. The CDR3 sequence is CASTGTGTDNEQFF. The DNA of the CDR3 is TGTGCCAGCACCGGGACAGGGACAGACAATGAGCAGTTCTTC.

The table lists this clonotype with many counts. The chain combines TRBV6-1 with TRBJ1-1, with 7 positions matching TRBD1. Germline V CDR1 and CDR2: MNHNS, SASEGT. The length of the CDR3 is 15 residues. The ends lost 0 bases at V and 3 bases at J; junction bases unmatched: 4. The CDR3 DNA reads as TGTGCCAGCAGTGAAGCGGAGACAGGGTACACTGAAGCTTTCTTT. It specifies CASSEAETGYTEAFF.

The chain employs TRBV7-9 and TRBJ2-7; D not resolved. Germline V gene sequence: CDR1 SEHNR, CDR2 FQNEAQ (reference sequence). This CDR3 spans 13 amino acids. V lost 2 bases to trimming and J lost 2 bases, with 7 bases between them. CDR3 amino acids: CASSLSTPYEQYF. CDR3 sequence (DNA): TGTGCCAGCAGCTTAAGTACTCCCTACGAGCAGTACTTC. Variable domain in full (rest from reference TRBV7-9 and TRBJ2-7): DTGVSQNPRHKITKRGQNVTFRCDPISEHNRLYWYRQTLGQGPEFLTYFQNEAQLEKSRLLSDRFSAERPKGSFSTLEIQRTEQGDSAMYLCASSLSTPYEQYFGPGTRLTVT.

This chain connects TRBV7-9 to TRBJ1-1; possibly TRBD1 for D (5 bases). Trimming left V 3 bases short and J 3 bases short, with 8 bases between. CDR3 length equals 13 residues. Germline assignment: CDR1 SEHNR and CDR2 FQNEAQ (reference sequence). The CDR3, as DNA: TGTGCCAGCAGCTTTGACAGCTACACTGAAGCTTTCTTT. Translation: CASSFDSYTEAFF.

This clonotype was seen repeatedly, ten times or more. V is TRBV6-2 or TRBV6-3 and J is TRBJ2-7, with 7 bases identical to TRBD2. Looked up from germline, CDR1 is MNHEY and CDR2 is SVGEGT. V was clipped by 5 bases and J by 2 bases; unmatched bases: 9. The CDR3 totals 15 residues. CDR3 region: CASSIPGLLTYEQYF. CDR3 DNA: TGTGCCAGCAGTATACCGGGACTATTGACCTACGAGCAGTACTTC.